This T cell receptor (beta chain) is from a study of cytomegalovirus exposure and HLA in healthy donors. Looked up from germline, CDR1 is MNHEY and CDR2 is SVGAGI. The CDR3 is 15 residues long. The V end lost 5 bases, the J end lost 7 bases, and 15 bases lay between the germline ends. Turning to this clone: Antigen unknown.

The PCR had 60 Vbeta and 13 Jbeta primers. Profiled with immunoSEQ multiplex PCR; TCRdb holds only in-frame clones, not every one. The data hold about 270,000 clones, with under 80% observed a single time. Study-wide results and limits: Both high specificity and high sensitivity reportedly marked the classifier's diagnosis of cytomegalovirus status. TCR beta sequences numbering 15,000 to 20,000 were associated with HLA alleles at 0.05 false discovery rate in a later analysis.

Sequences were obtained from PBMCs. The origin of this receptor is a female donor in good health and CMV-seronegative. The rearrangement links TRBV6-5 to TRBJ1-6; D uncertain. The CDR3 DNA reads TGTGCCAGCAGTCGTTTAATGGGAGCCAATTCACCCCTCCACTTT. Protein sequence: CASSRLMGANSPLHF.